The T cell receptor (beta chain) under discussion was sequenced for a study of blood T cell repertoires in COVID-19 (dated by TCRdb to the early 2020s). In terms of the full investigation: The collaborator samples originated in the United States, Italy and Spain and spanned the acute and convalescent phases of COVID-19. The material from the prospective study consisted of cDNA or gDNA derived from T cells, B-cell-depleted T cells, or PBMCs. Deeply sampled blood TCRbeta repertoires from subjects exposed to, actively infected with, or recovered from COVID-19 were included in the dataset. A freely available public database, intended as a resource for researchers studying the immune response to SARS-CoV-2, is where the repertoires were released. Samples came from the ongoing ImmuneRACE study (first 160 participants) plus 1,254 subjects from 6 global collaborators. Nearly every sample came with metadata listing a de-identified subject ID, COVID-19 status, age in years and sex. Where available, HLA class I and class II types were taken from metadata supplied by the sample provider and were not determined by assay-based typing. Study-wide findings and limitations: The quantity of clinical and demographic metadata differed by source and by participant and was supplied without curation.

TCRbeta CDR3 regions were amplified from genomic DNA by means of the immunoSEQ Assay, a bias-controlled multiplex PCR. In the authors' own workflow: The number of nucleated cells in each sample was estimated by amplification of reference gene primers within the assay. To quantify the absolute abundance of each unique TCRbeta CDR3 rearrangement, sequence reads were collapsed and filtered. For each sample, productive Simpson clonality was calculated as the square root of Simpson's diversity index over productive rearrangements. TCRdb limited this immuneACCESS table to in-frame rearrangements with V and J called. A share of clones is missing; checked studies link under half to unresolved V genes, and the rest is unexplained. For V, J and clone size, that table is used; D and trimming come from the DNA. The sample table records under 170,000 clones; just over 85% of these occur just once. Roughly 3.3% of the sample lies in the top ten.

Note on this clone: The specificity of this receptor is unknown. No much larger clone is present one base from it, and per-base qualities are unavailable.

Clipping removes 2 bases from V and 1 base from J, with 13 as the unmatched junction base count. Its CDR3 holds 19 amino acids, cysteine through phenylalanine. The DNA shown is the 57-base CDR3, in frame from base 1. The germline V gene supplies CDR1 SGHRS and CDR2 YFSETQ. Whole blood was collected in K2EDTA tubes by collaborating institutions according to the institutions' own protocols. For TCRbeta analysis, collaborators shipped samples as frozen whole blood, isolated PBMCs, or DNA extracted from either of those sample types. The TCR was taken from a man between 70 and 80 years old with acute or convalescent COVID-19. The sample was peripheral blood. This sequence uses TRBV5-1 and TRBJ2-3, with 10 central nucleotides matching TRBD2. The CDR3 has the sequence CASSLASGRVVRGTDTQYF. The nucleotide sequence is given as TGCGCCAGCAGCTTAGCTAGCGGGAGAGTCGTCCGGGGCACAGATACGCAGTATTTT.